This TCR beta chain was sequenced in a study of neurological immune-mediated disorders. Study conclusions and caveats: The study found no CDR3 amino acid sequences shared by expanded clones across subjects, suggesting private repertoires in all groups.

This clonotype was seen a few times. What it recognizes is unknown. TCRdb recomputed calls from the 5' RACE reads with MiXCR, one row per CDR3 protein. The repertoire holds just under 40,000 distinct CDR3 sequences, with less than 9% as singletons. This CDR3 contains 21 residues. V lost 5 bases to trimming and J lost 0 bases, with 31 bases between them. Germline CDR1 KGHSH, CDR2 LQKENI. Material for sequencing was CD4+ T cells from blood. The genes are TRBV18 and TRBJ2-5; a possible D gene is TRBD2 (7 bases). The TCR was taken from a man aged 50 to 60 in good health. CDR3: CASSSTPAGALNDGYQETQYF. The CDR3 DNA sequence: TGTGCCAGCTCAAGCACCCCCGCGGGGGCTTTGAATGATGGATACCAAGAGACCCAGTACTTC.